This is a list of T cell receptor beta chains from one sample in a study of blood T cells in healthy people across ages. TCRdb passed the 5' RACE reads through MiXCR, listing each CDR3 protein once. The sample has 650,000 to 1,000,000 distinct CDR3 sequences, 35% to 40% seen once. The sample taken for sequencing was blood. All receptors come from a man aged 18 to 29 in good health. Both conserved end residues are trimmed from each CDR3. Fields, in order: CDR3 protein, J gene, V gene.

CDR3 protein: ASSQATVTDTQY
J gene: TRBJ2-3
V gene: TRBV3-1

CDR3 protein: ASSFVTGGAGELF
J gene: TRBJ2-2
V gene: TRBV28

CDR3 protein: ASSNGRYNEQY
J gene: TRBJ2-5
V gene: TRBV7-2

CDR3 protein: AISDVGQAVEQY
J gene: NA
V gene: TRBV10-3

CDR3 protein: ASGLGEAGGYT
J gene: TRBJ1-2
V gene: TRBV12-3/TRBV12-4

CDR3 protein: ASKIEGEAYGYT
J gene: TRBJ1-2
V gene: TRBV2

CDR3 protein: SASQGANYGYT
J gene: TRBJ1-2
V gene: TRBV20-1

CDR3 protein: ASSGSPGGWGYGYT
J gene: TRBJ1-2
V gene: TRBV9

CDR3 protein: ASRQEYSNQPQH
J gene: TRBJ1-5
V gene: TRBV7-2

CDR3 protein: SVEDGRGGSYNEQY
J gene: NA
V gene: TRBV29-1

CDR3 protein: ASSVAPGRAYNEQY
J gene: NA
V gene: TRBV9

CDR3 protein: ATSDVGVTDEQF
J gene: TRBJ2-1
V gene: TRBV24-1

CDR3 protein: ASSVATGNGYT
J gene: TRBJ1-2
V gene: TRBV9

CDR3 protein: ASSKGWTGDEQY
J gene: NA
V gene: TRBV21-1

CDR3 protein: ASSQTGNYGYT
J gene: TRBJ1-2
V gene: TRBV4-1